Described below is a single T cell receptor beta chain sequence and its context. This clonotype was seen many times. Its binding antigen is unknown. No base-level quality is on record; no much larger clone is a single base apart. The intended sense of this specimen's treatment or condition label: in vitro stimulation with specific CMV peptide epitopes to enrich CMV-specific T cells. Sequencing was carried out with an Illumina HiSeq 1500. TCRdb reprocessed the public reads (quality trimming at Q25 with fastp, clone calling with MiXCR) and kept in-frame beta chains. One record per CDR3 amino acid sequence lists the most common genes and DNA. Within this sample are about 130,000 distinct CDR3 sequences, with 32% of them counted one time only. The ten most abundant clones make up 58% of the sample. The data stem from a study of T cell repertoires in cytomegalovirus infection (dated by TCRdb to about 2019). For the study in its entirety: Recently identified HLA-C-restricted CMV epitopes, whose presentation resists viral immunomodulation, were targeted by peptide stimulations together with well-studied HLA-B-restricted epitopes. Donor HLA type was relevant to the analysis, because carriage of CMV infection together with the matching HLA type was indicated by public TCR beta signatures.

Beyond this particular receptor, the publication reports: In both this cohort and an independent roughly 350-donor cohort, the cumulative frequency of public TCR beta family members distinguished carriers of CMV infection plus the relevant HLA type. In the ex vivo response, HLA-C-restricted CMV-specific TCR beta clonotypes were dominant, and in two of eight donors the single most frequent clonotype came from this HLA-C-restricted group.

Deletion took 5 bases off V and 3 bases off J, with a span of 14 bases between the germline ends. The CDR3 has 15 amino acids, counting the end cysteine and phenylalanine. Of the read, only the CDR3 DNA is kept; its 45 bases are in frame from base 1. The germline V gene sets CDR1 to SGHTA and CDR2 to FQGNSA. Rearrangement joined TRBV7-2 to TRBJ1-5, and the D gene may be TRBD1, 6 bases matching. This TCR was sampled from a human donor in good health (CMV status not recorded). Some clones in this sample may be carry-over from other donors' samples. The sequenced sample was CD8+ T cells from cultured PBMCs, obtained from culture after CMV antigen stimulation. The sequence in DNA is TGTGCCAGCAGCCGCCAGGGGCTCATCAATCAGCCCCAGCATTTT. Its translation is CASSRQGLINQPQHF.